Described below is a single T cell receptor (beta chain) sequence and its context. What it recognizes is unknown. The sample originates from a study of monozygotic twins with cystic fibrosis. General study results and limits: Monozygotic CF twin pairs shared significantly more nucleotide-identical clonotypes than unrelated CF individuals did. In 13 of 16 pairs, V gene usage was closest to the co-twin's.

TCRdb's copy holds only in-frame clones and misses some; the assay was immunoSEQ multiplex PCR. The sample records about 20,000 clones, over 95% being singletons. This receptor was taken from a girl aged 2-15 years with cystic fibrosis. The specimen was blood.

CDR3: CASSEGVGGNTIYF. The CDR3 region has the DNA TGTGCCAGCAGTGAAGGGGTAGGGGGAAACACCATATATTTT. The chain carries TRBV2 and TRBJ1-3; D gene ambiguous. Germline assignment: CDR1 SNHLY and CDR2 FYNNEI. V lost 1 base, J lost 4 bases, and 8 bases lay in between. The CDR3 is 14 amino acids. Complete variable domain (other parts from reference TRBV2 and TRBJ1-3): EPEVTQTPSHQVTQMGQEVILRCVPISNHLYFYWYRQILGQKVEFLVSFYNNEISEKSEIFDDQFSVERPDGSNFTLKIRSTKLEDSAMYFCASSEGVGGNTIYFGEGSWLTVV.